This paragraph covers one TCR beta chain sequence. The antigen is not known. These data are taken from a study of T cell responses to AZD1222 COVID-19 vaccine. From germline, CDR1 is MRHNA and CDR2 SNTAGT. V was cut by 3 bases and J by 0 bases, with 12 bases left in between. The CDR3 is 15 amino acids. TCRdb's table, derived via immunoSEQ multiplex PCR, lists solely in-frame clones and lacks some. The profile shows 140,000 to 150,000 clones, roughly 92% of them singletons. Regarding the study as a whole: Spike was spanned by vaccine-associated CD4 TCRs, which were dominant at 160-218 and 743-854.

The source is an adult in good health. Sequenced here: peripheral blood, sampled on day 0 of AZD1222 vaccination. The V call is TRBV6-4, the J call TRBJ2-7, with no clear D. CDR3 in DNA: TGTGCCAGCAGTGAACCCTTTGGAAGCTCCTACGAGCAGTACTTC. Its protein product is CASSEPFGSSYEQYF.